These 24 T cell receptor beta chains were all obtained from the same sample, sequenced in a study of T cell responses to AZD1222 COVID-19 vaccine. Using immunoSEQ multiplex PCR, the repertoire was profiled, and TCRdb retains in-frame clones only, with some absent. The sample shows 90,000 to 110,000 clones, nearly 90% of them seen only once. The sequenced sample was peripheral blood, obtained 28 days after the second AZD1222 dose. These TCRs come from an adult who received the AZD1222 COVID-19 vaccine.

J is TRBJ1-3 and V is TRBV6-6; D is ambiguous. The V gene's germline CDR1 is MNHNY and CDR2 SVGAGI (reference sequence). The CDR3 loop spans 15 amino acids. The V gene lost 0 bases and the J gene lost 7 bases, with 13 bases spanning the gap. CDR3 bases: TGTGCCAGCAGTTACTCGAACGGGGAACGGAACACCATATATTTT. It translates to CASSYSNGERNTIYF.

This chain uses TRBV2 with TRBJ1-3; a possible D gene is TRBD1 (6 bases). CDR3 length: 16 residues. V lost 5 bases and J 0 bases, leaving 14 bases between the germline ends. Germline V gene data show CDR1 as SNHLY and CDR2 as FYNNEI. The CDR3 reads CASSSNGQISGNTIYF. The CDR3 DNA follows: TGTGCCAGCAGTAGTAACGGACAGATCTCTGGAAACACCATATATTTT.

This chain's CDR3 is CAWGGTSGYYSYNEQFF. The CDR3, as DNA: TGTGCCTGGGGAGGGACTAGCGGGTACTACTCCTACAATGAGCAGTTCTTC. This chain links TRBV30 with TRBJ2-1, with 12 bases that match TRBD2. The CDR3 is made up of 17 amino acids. Germline V gives CDR1 GTSNPN, CDR2 SVGIG (reference sequence). J was trimmed by 0 bases and V by 5 bases; bases with no gene match: 8.

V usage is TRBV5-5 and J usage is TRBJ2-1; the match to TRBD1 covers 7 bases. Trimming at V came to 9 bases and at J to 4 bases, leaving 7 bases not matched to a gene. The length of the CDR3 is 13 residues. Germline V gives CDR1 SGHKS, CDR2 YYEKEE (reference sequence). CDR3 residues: CATSPGQYNEQFF. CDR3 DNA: TGTGCCACCTCACCGGGACAGTACAATGAGCAGTTCTTC.

The CDR3 is CASNLAGGVETQYF. In DNA form, the CDR3 reads TGTGCCAGTAACCTAGCGGGAGGGGTAGAGACCCAGTACTTC. The rearrangement joins TRBV19 to TRBJ2-5; TRBD2 agrees at 12 bases. This CDR3 comprises 14 residues. The germline V gene encodes CDR1 LNHDA and CDR2 SQIVND (reference sequence). Unmatched junction bases numbered 4, after V lost 7 bases and J lost 4 bases.

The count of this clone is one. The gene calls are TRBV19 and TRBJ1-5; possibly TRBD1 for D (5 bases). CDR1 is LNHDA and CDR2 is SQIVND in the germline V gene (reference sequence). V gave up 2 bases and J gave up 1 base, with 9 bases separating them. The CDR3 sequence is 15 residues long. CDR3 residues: CASSIQGSSNQPQHF. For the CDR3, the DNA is TGTGCCAGTAGTATACAGGGATCGAGCAATCAGCCCCAGCATTTT.

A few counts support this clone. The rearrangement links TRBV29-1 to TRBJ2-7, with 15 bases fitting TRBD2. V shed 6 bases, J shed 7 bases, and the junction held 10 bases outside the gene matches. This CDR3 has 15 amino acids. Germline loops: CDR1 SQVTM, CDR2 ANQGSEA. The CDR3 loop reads CSVRTSGRESEEQYF. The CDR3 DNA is TGCAGCGTCAGGACTAGCGGGAGGGAGTCGGAAGAGCAGTACTTC.

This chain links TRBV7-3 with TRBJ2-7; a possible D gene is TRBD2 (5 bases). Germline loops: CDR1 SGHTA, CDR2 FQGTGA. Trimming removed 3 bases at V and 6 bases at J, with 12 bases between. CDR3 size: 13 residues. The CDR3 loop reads CASSLSTTTEQYF. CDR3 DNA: TGTGCCAGCAGCTTGAGTACGACTACCGAGCAGTACTTC.

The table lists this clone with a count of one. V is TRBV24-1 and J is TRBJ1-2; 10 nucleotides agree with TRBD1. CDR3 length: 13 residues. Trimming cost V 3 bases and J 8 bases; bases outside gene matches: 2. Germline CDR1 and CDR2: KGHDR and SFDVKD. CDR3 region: CATSDDRGPGYTF. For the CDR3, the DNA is TGTGCCACCAGTGATGACAGGGGGCCAGGCTACACCTTC.

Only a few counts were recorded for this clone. The CDR3 sequence is CASSQRLGDSYGYTF. The CDR3 nucleotides read TGTGCCAGTAGCCAACGATTAGGGGATAGCTATGGCTACACCTTC. This chain connects TRBV19 to TRBJ1-2, with D possibly being TRBD1 (5 bases). Germline CDR1 is LNHDA and CDR2 is SQIVND (reference sequence). Trimming pared 6 bases from V and 4 bases from J, leaving 18 bases between. This CDR3 spans 15 amino acids.

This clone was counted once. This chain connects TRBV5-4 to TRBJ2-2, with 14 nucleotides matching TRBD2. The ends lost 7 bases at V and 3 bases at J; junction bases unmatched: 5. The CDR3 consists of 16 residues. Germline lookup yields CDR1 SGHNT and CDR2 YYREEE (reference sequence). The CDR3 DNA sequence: TGTGCCAGCTTTGAGGGACTAGCGGGAGACACCGGGGAGCTGTTTTTT. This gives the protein CASFEGLAGDTGELFF.

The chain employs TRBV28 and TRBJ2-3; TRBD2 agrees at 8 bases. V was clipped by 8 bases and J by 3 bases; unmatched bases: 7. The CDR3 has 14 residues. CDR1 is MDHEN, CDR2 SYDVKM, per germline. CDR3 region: CASLETSATDTQYF. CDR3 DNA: TGTGCCAGCTTGGAGACTAGCGCTACAGATACGCAGTATTTT.

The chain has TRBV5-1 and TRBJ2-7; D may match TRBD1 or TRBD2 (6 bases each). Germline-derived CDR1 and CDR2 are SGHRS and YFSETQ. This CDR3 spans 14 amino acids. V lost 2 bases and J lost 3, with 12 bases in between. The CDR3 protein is CASSFNGGGYEQYF. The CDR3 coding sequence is TGCGCCAGCAGCTTCAACGGAGGGGGCTACGAGCAGTACTTC.

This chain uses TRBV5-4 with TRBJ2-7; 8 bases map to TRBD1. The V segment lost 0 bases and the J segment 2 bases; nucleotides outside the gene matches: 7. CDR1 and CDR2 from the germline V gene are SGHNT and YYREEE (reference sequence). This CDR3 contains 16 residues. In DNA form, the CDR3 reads TGTGCCAGCAGCTTGGTTTCGGCAGGGGGCGCCTACGAGCAGTACTTC. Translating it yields CASSLVSAGGAYEQYF. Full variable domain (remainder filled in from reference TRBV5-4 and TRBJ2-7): ETGVTQSPTHLIKTRGQQVTLRCSSQSGHNTVSWYQQALGQGPQFIFQYYREEENGRGNFPPRFSGLQFPNYSSELNVNALELDDSALYLCASSLVSAGGAYEQYFGPGTRLTVT.

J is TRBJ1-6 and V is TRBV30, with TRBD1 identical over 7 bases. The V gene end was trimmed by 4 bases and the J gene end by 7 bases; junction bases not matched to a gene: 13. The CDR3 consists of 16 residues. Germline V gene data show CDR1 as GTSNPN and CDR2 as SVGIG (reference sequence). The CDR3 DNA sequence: TGTGCCTGGACTCCAGGGGGGTTCTCAAAAAATTCACCCCTCCACTTT. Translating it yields CAWTPGGFSKNSPLHF.

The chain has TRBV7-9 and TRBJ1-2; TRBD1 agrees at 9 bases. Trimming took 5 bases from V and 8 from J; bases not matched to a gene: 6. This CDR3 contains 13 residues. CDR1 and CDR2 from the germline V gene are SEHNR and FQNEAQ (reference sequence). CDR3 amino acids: CASSLQGAEGYTF. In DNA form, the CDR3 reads TGTGCCAGCAGCCTACAGGGGGCAGAGGGCTACACCTTC.

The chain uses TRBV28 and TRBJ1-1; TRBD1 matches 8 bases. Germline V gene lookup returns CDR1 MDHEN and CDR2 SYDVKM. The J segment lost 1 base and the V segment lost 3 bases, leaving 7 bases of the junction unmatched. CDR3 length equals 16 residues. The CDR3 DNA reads TGTGCCAGCAGTTTCATGACAGGGGTCAAGAACACTGAAGCTTTCTTT. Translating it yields CASSFMTGVKNTEAFF.

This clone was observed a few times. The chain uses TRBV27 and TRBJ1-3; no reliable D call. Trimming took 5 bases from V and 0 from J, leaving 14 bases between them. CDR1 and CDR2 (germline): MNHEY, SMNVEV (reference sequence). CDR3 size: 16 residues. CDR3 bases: TGTGCCAGCAGTCCCTACCAACAGCTCTCTGGAAACACCATATATTTT. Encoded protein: CASSPYQQLSGNTIYF.

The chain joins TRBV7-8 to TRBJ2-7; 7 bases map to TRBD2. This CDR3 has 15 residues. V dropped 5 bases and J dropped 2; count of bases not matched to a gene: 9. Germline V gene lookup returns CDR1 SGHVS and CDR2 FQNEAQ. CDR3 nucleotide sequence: TGTGCCAGCAGCCCAAAGCGGGACCCAACCTACGAGCAGTACTTC. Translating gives CASSPKRDPTYEQYF.

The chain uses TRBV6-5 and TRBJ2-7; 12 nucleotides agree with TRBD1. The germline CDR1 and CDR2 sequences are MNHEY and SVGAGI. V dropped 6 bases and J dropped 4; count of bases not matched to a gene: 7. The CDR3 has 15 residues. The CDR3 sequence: CASRPGTGGEYEQYF. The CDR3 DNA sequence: TGTGCCAGCAGACCAGGGACAGGGGGCGAGTACGAGCAGTACTTC.

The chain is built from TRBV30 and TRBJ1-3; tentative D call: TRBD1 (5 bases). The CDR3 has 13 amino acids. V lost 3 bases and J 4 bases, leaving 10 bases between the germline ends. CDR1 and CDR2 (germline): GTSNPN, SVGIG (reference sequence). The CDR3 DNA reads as TGTGCCTGGAGCGCAGGGCACGGAAACACCATATATTTT. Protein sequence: CAWSAGHGNTIYF.

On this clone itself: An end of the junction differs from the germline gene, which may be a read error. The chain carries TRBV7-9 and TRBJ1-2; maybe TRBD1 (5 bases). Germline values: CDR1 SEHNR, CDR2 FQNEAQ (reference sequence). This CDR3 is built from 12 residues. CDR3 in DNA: TGTGCCAGCAGCTTAGCGGAGGGGCTATGCGCCTTC. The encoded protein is CASSLAEGLCAF.

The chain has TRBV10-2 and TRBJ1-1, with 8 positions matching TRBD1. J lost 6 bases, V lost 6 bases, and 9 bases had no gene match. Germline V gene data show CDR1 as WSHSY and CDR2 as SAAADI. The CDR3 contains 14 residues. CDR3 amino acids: CASRQQGVGAEAFF. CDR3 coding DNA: TGCGCCAGCAGGCAACAGGGGGTTGGCGCTGAAGCTTTCTTT.

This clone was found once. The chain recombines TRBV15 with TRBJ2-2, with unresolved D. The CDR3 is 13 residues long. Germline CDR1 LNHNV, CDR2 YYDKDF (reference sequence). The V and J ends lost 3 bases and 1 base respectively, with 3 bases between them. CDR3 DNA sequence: TGTGCCACCAGCAGTAAGAACACCGGGGAGCTGTTTTTT. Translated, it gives CATSSKNTGELFF.